The clone carrying this T cell receptor (beta chain) was seen many times. No antigen is known for it. The data were taken from a study of metastatic and nonmetastatic thyroid tumors. After removal of 7 bases from V and 6 bases from J, the junction contained 8 bases not matched to a gene. Per germline, CDR1 SQVTM and CDR2 ANQGSEA. This CDR3 spans 12 amino acids. Using MiXCR, TCRdb re-called clones from the PCR reads. The sample has 20,000 to 30,000 clones, roughly 13% seen once. No patient received treatment before thyroid surgery. Study-wide results and limits: Significantly greater TCR beta diversity was reportedly found in malignant thyroid tumors than in benign nodules (in blood and tumor).

Source material: blood. This rearrangement joins TRBV29-1 to TRBJ2-7, with 8 bases matching TRBD1. The clonotype originates from a female donor with papillary thyroid cancer or a benign thyroid nodule (not recorded which). Some clones in this sample may be carry-over from other donors' samples. The CDR3 spells CSGGQGSGEQYF. The CDR3 nucleotides are TGCAGCGGTGGACAGGGCTCGGGCGAGCAGTACTTC.